The clone carrying this T cell receptor beta chain was found a few times. No antigen is known for it. These data are taken from a study of T cells after yellow fever vaccination. At the level of the study: Any fraction with a low cell number was prepared using SMART-Seq v4 Ultra Low Input. Study observations and caveats: By day 5 rather than day 15, the secondary response had peaked, though it was weaker. Some clonotypes were seen in both the CD4 and the CD8 compartments. These made up a small share and likely arose from convergent recombination.

This CDR3 region has 13 residues. V shed 1 base and J shed 3 bases, with 4 bases lying between them. The germline V gene has CDR1 SGHTA and CDR2 FQGNSA. The TCR cDNA carried a universal primer site and UMIs from 5'RACE template switching. TCRdb analysed the 5' RACE reads with MiXCR anew, one entry per CDR3 protein. The table lists approximately 150,000 distinct CDR3 sequences, approximately 10% of them singletons. The chain combines TRBV7-2 with TRBJ1-5, with no clear D. Sequencing used CD8+ T cells sorted from PBMCs, obtained 45 days after the yellow fever booster vaccination. This sequence originates from a man aged 18 to 30 who received the YFV17D yellow fever vaccine. CDR3 coding DNA: TGTGCCAGCAGCTTAGGTCCCAATCAGCCCCAGCATTTT. This translates into CASSLGPNQPQHF.